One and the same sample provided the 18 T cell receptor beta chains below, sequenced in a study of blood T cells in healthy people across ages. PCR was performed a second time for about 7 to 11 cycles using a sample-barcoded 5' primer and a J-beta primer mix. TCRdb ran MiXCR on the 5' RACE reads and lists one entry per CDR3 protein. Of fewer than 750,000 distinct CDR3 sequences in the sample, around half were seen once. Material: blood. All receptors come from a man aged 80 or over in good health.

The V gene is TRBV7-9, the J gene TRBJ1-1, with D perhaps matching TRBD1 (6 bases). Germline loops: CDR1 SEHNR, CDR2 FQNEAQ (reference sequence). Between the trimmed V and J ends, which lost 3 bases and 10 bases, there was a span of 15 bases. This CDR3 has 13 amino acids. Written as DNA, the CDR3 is TGTGCCAGCAGCTTGAGTCAGGGGCGCAGAGCTTTCTTT. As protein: CASSLSQGRRAFF.

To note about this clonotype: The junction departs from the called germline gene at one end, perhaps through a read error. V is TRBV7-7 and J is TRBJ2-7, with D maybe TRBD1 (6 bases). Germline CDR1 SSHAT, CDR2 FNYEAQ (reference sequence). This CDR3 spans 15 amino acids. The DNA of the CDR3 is TGTGCTAGCAGCCCAAGGACAGTCCTCTCCTACGAGCAGTACTTC. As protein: CASSPRTVLSYEQYF.

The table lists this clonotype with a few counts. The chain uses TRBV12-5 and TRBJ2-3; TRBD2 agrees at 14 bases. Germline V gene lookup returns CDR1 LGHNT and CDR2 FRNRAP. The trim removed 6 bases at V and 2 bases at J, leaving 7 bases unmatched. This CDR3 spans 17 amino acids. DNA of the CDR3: TGTGCTAGTGGACCCGGGACTAGCGGGGGAACCACAGATACGCAGTATTTT. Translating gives CASGPGTSGGTTDTQYF.

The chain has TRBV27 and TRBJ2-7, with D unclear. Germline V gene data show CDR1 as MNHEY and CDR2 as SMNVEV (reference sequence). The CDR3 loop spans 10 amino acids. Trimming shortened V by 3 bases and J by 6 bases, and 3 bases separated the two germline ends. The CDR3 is CASSFTEQYF. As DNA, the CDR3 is TGTGCCAGCAGTTTCACCGAGCAGTACTTC.

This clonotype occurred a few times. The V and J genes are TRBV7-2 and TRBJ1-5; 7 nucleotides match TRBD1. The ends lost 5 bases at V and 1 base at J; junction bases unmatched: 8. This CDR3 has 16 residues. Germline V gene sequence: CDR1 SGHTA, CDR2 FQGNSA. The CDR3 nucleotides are TGTGCCAGCAGCCTTCAGACAGGGTGGAGCAATCAGCCCCAGCATTTT. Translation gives CASSLQTGWSNQPQHF.

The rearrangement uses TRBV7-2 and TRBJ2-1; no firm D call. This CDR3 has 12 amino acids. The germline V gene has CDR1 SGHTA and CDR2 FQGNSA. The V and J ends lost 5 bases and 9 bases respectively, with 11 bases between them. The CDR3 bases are TGTGCCAGCAGCCCACCGGCCGGTGAGCAGTTCTTC. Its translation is CASSPPAGEQFF. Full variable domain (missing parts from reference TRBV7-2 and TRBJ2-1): GAGVSQSPSNKVTEKGKDVELRCDPISGHTALYWYRQSLGQGLEFLIYFQGNSAPDKSGLPSDRFSAERTGGSVSTLTIQRTQQEDSAVYLCASSPPAGEQFFGPGTRLTVL.

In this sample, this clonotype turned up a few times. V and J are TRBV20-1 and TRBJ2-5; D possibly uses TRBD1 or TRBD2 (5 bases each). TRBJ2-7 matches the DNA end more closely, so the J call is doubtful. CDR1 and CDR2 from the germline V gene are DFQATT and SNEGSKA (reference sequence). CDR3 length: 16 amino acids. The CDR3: CSAVPIIMGVGGEQYF. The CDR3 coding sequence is TGCAGTGCTGTCCCGATCATAATGGGCGTTGGGGGCGAGCAGTACTTC.

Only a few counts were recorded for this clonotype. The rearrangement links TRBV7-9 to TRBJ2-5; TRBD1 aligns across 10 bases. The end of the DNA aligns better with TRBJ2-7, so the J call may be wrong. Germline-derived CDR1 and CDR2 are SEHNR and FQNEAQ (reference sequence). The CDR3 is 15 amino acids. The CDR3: CASSSNDRGQSEQYF. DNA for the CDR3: TGTGCCAGCAGCTCGAACGACAGGGGGCAGAGCGAGCAGTACTTC.

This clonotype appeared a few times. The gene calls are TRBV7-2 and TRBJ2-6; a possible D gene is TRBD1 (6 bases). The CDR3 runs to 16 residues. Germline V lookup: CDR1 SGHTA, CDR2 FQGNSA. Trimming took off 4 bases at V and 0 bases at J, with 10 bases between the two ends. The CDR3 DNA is TGTGCCAGCAGCTGGACAGCAAGCTCTGGGGCCAACGTCCTGACTTTC. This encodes CASSWTASSGANVLTF.

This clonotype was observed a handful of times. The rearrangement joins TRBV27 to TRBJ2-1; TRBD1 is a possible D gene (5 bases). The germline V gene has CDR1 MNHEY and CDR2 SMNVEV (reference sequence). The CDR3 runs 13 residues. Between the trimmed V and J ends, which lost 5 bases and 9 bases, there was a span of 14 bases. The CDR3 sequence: CASSRVARGEQFF. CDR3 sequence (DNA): TGTGCCAGCAGTCGCGTAGCTAGGGGTGAGCAGTTCTTC.

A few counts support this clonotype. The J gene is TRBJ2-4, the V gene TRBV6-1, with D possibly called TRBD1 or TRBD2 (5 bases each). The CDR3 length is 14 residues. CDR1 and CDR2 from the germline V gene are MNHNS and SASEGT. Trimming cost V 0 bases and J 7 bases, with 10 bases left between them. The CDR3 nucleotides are TGTGCCAGCAGTGAAGCGTGGGGGTCCAACATTCAGTACTTC. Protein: CASSEAWGSNIQYF.

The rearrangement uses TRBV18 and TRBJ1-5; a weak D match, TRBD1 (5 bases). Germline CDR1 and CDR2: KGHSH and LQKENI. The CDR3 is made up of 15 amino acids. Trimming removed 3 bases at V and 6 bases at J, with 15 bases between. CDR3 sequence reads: CASSPGGGVGQPQHF. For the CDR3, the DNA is TGTGCCAGCTCACCTGGAGGAGGGGTCGGTCAGCCCCAGCATTTT.

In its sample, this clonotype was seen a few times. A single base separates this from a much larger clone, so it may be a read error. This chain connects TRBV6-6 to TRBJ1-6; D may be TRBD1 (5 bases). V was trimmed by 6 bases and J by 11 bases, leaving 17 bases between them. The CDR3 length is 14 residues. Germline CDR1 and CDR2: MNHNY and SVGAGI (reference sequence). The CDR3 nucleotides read TGTGCCAGCAGCCCAGGGACCGGGGGGGCACCCCTCCACTTT. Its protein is CASSPGTGGAPLHF.

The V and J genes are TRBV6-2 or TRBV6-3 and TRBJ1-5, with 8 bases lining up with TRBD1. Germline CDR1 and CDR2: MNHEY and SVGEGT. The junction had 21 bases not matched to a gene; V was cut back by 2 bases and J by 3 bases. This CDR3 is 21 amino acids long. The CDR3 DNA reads TGTGCCAGCAGTTACCTGGGAATAATCGCAGGCAGGGGGCCATTCAATCAGCCCCAGCATTTT. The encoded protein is CASSYLGIIAGRGPFNQPQHF.

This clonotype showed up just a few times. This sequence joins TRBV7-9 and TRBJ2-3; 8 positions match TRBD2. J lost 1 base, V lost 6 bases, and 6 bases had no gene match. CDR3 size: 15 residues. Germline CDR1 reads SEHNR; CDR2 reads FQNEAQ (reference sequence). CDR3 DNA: TGTGCCAGCAGTTTCTCGGGGGGGCGCACAGATACGCAGTATTTT. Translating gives CASSFSGGRTDTQYF. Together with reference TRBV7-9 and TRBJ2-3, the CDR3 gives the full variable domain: DTGVSQNPRHKITKRGQNVTFRCDPISEHNRLYWYRQTLGQGPEFLTYFQNEAQLEKSRLLSDRFSAERPKGSFSTLEIQRTEQGDSAMYLCASSFSGGRTDTQYFGPGTRLTVL.

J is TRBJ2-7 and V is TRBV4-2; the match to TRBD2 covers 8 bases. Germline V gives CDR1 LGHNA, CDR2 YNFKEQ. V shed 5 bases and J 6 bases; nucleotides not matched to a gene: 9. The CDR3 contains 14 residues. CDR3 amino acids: CASSSGGAGSEQYF. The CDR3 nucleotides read TGTGCCAGCAGCTCGGGGGGGGCAGGAAGCGAGCAGTACTTC.

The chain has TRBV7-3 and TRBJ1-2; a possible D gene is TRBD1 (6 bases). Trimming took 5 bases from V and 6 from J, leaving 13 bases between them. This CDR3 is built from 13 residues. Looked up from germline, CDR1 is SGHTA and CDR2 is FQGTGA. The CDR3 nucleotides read TGTGCCAGCAGCCATGCTTCAGGGGATGGCTACACCTTC. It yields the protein CASSHASGDGYTF.

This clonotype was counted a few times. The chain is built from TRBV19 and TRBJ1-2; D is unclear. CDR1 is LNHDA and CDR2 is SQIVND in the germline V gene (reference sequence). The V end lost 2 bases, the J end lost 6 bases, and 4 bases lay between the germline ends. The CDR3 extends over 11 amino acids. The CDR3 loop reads CASSIHDGYTF. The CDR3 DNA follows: TGTGCCAGTAGTATACATGATGGCTACACCTTC.